These 25 T cell receptor beta chains share one sample of origin, sequenced in a study of regulatory T cells in long-lasting Graves disease. The time point was: newly diagnosed GD, antithyroid drugs for less than 3 months. TCR sequences were obtained from RNA taken from PBMCs. The TCR beta library used iRepertoire HTBI primers with Arm-PCR amplification of CDR3. TCRdb itself ran the multiplex PCR reads through MiXCR, one entry per CDR3 protein. The profile shows hundreds of thousands of distinct CDR3 sequences, less than 20% of them singletons. These data also featured in a second study, about T cells in Graves' hyperthyroidism and ophthalmopathy.

Specimen: peripheral blood mononuclear cells (PBMCs), collected at new diagnosis, from a patient treated with antithyroid drugs. The receptors were sampled from a woman under 40 with Graves disease.

This chain connects TRBV15 to TRBJ2-7; 12 bases are shared with TRBD2. Per germline, CDR1 LNHNV and CDR2 YYDKDF (reference sequence). This CDR3 has 18 amino acids. V shed 4 bases and J 5 bases; nucleotides not matched to a gene: 15. This CDR3 is CATSTGSLAGGGGNEQYF. Here the CDR3 DNA reads TGTGCCACCAGCACGGGGTCTCTAGCGGGAGGGGGGGGGAACGAGCAGTACTTC.

This chain uses TRBV14 with TRBJ1-2, with D uncertain. Germline V gene data show CDR1 as SGHDN and CDR2 as FVKESK. The CDR3 extends over 13 amino acids. V was cut by 1 base and J by 5 bases, with 8 bases left in between. The CDR3 nucleotides read TGTGCCAGCAGCCAAGTCCAGACATATGGCTACACCTTC. Translated: CASSQVQTYGYTF.

This clonotype was detected only a few times. The chain has TRBV7-9 and TRBJ2-2; tentatively, D is TRBD2 (6 bases). Germline CDR1 SEHNR, CDR2 FQNEAQ (reference sequence). This CDR3 is 14 amino acids long. V lost 2 bases to trimming and J lost 7 bases, with 11 bases between them. The CDR3 reads CASSLIGSDGELFF. DNA for the CDR3: TGTGCCAGCAGCTTAATCGGGAGTGACGGGGAGCTGTTTTTT.

At least ten counts were recorded for this clonotype. The J gene is TRBJ1-4, the V gene TRBV7-2; 10 bases agree with TRBD1. V trimming: 3 bases; J trimming: 14 bases; junction bases outside the gene matches: 6. CDR3 length: 13 residues. The germline gives CDR1 SGHTA, CDR2 FQGNSA. The CDR3 here is CASSLVGQGFLFF. CDR3 bases: TGTGCCAGCAGCTTGGTGGGACAGGGGTTTCTGTTTTTT.

This clonotype was seen at least ten times. This chain connects TRBV29-1 to TRBJ2-4, with 9 positions matching TRBD1. The ends lost 7 bases at V and 6 bases at J; junction bases unmatched: 4. The germline gives CDR1 SQVTM, CDR2 ANQGSEA. The CDR3 is 12 amino acids. The CDR3 DNA reads as TGCAGCGCCCGGGACAGGGTAAACATTCAGTACTTC. Its translation is CSARDRVNIQYF.

The table lists this clonotype with a few counts. This chain links TRBV7-8 with TRBJ1-4; tentative D call: TRBD1 (6 bases). Germline assignment: CDR1 SGHVS and CDR2 FQNEAQ. This CDR3 contains 15 residues. V was pared by 4 bases and J by 8 bases, with 17 bases between. CDR3 amino acids: CASSSPHRGREKLFF. CDR3 in DNA: TGTGCCAGCAGCTCGCCCCACCGGGGGCGAGAAAAACTGTTTTTT. Full variable domain (outside the CDR3, taken from reference TRBV7-8 and TRBJ1-4): GAGVSQSPRYKVAKRGQDVALRCDPISGHVSLFWYQQALGQGPEFLTYFQNEAQLDKSGLPSDRFFAERPEGSVSTLKIQRTQQEDSAVYLCASSSPHRGREKLFFGSGTQLSVL.

This clonotype was seen only once. This rearrangement joins TRBV18 to TRBJ2-7; D is tentatively TRBD1 or TRBD2 (6 bases each). Trimming cost V 3 bases and J 5 bases, with 20 bases left between them. The V gene's germline CDR1 is KGHSH and CDR2 LQKENI. The CDR3 runs to 16 residues. CDR3 DNA sequence: TGTGCCAGCTCACCCCGTTTAGGAGGGGGGAGCGACGAGCAGTACTTC. Translating gives CASSPRLGGGSDEQYF.

This clonotype showed up many times. This chain's CDR3 is CASSLHRSGNTIYF. As DNA, the CDR3 is TGTGCCAGCAGCTTACACCGCTCTGGAAACACCATATATTTT. V usage is TRBV7-3 and J usage is TRBJ1-3, with D unresolved. The CDR3 loop spans 14 amino acids. Germline V gene lookup returns CDR1 SGHTA and CDR2 FQGTGA. V was shortened by 2 bases and J by 0 bases, with 5 bases between the two germline ends.

This clonotype was observed many times. CDR3 nucleotides: TGTGCCAGCAGCTTCCTCGCGGGGACTGAAGCTTTCTTT. It encodes CASSFLAGTEAFF. The chain carries TRBV11-2 and TRBJ1-1, with no clear D. The CDR3 sequence is 13 residues long. Germline CDR1 and CDR2: SGHAT and FQNNGV. V was trimmed by 3 bases and J by 5 bases, leaving 10 bases between them.

The chain uses TRBV18 and TRBJ2-1, with D tentatively TRBD1 (6 bases). The J call may be in error: the DNA end matches TRBJ2-5 better. The CDR3 runs to 14 residues. CDR1 KGHSH and CDR2 LQKENI come from the germline V gene. CDR3 residues: CASSELGGQETQYF. CDR3 nucleotide sequence: TGTGCCAGCTCGGAACTAGGGGGCCAAGAGACCCAGTACTTC.

This clonotype was detected a few times. V gene TRBV12-3 or TRBV12-4 combines with J gene TRBJ1-2, with TRBD1 identical over 9 bases. The length of the CDR3 is 15 residues. Trimming cost V 11 bases and J 6 bases; bases outside gene matches: 16. CDR3 sequence (DNA): TGTGCCTCCCTCGAGTTGGGACAGGGTTCTAATGGCTACACCTTC. Amino acids: CASLELGQGSNGYTF.

This clonotype was observed many times. The chain carries TRBV10-3 and TRBJ1-1; D is perhaps TRBD1 (6 bases). Germline V lookup: CDR1 ENHRY, CDR2 SYGVKD. The V end was cut by 5 bases, the J end by 6 bases, with 16 bases between. The CDR3 is made up of 14 amino acids. CDR3 in amino acids: CAISNRNRDAEAFF. The CDR3 bases are TGTGCCATCAGTAACCGGAACAGGGATGCTGAAGCTTTCTTT.

This chain connects TRBV28 to TRBJ1-5; D perhaps matches TRBD1 (5 bases). Germline-derived CDR1 and CDR2 are MDHEN and SYDVKM. The CDR3 contains 15 residues. V lost 5 bases to trimming and J lost 5 bases, with 16 bases between them. CDR3 in amino acids: CASSLPGPVDQPQHF. In DNA form, the CDR3 reads TGTGCCAGCAGTCTCCCAGGGCCAGTAGATCAGCCCCAGCATTTT. The variable domain in full, with the rest retrieved from reference TRBV28 and TRBJ1-5, is DVKVTQSSRYLVKRTGEKVFLECVQDMDHENMFWYRQDPGLGLRLIYFSYDVKMKEKGDIPEGYSVSREKKERFSLILESASTNQTSMYLCASSLPGPVDQPQHFGDGTRLSIL.

Details on this clonotype: At one end the junction does not follow the germline gene, possibly because of a read error. J is TRBJ1-6 and V is TRBV28, with no clear D. CDR1 and CDR2 from the germline V gene are MDHEN and SYDVKM. This CDR3 is built from 12 residues. The CDR3 DNA is TGTGCCAACAGTCGCCTTACTTCACCCCTCCACTTT. This translates into CANSRLTSPLHF. Full variable domain (remainder filled in from reference TRBV28 and TRBJ1-6): DVKVTQSSRYLVKRTGEKVFLECVQDMDHENMFWYRQDPGLGLRLIYFSYDVKMKEKGDIPEGYSVSREKKERFSLILESASTNQTSMYLCANSRLTSPLHFGNGTRLTVT.

This clonotype occurred a few times. This sequence joins TRBV10-3 and TRBJ1-6, with 12 bases identical to TRBD1. This CDR3 contains 15 residues. The V gene's germline CDR1 is ENHRY and CDR2 SYGVKD. V was pared by 6 bases and J by 9 bases, with 6 bases of the junction left unmatched. CDR3 residues: CAISGTGGESSPLHF. CDR3 DNA sequence: TGTGCCATCAGCGGGACAGGGGGCGAATCTTCACCCCTCCACTTT.

This clonotype was seen repeatedly, ten times or more. The chain has TRBV30 and TRBJ2-7; 8 bases fit TRBD1. After removal of 7 bases from V and 2 bases from J, the junction contained 4 bases not matched to a gene. Germline V gives CDR1 GTSNPN, CDR2 SVGIG (reference sequence). The CDR3 has 12 residues. CDR3 amino acids: CAFRDRTYEQYF. Written as DNA, the CDR3 is TGTGCCTTCCGGGACAGGACCTACGAGCAGTACTTC.

In this sample, this clonotype turned up a few times. The rearrangement joins TRBV20-1 to TRBJ2-1; D might be TRBD1 or TRBD2, each matching 5 bases. V shed 1 base and J shed 1 base, with 14 bases lying between them. The CDR3 runs 16 residues. Germline CDR1 and CDR2: DFQATT and SNEGSKA (reference sequence). CDR3 sequence: CSARGPGPSSYNEQFF. CDR3 bases: TGCAGTGCTAGAGGGCCGGGACCTTCGTCCTACAATGAGCAGTTCTTC.

The sample holds many counts of this clonotype. The chain is built from TRBV28 and TRBJ1-2; 7 positions match TRBD1. This CDR3 region has 13 residues. The germline CDR1 and CDR2 sequences are MDHEN and SYDVKM. V dropped 5 bases and J dropped 4; count of bases not matched to a gene: 4. CDR3 amino acids: CASSQTGPYGYTF. CDR3 DNA sequence: TGTGCCAGCAGTCAGACAGGGCCCTATGGCTACACCTTC.

This clonotype was seen only a few times. The chain combines TRBV5-1 with TRBJ2-7; TRBD1 matches 9 bases. The CDR3 covers 14 residues. Germline lookup yields CDR1 SGHRS and CDR2 YFSETQ. Trimming removed 3 bases from V and 5 bases from J; junction bases left unmatched: 6. The CDR3 region is CASSSSGTGHEQYF. CDR3 nucleotide sequence: TGCGCCAGCAGCTCGTCCGGGACAGGGCACGAGCAGTACTTC.

Worth noting for this clonotype: A clone one base away is much larger, so this may be a read error. This chain links TRBV19 with TRBJ1-1; no reliable D call. CDR3 length: 13 amino acids. The germline V and J ends were trimmed by 4 bases and 2 bases, with 8 bases remaining between them. Germline CDR1 is LNHDA and CDR2 is SQIVND (reference sequence). Here the CDR3 reads CASSNSVNTEAFF. For the CDR3, the DNA is TGTGCCAGTAGTAATTCGGTAAACACTGAAGCTTTCTTT.

This chain uses TRBV5-5 with TRBJ1-2; 7 nucleotides agree with TRBD1. Germline V lookup: CDR1 SGHKS, CDR2 YYEKEE (reference sequence). This CDR3 spans 15 amino acids. V was clipped by 5 bases and J by 0 bases; unmatched bases: 7. The CDR3 here is CASRVTGTANYGYTF. CDR3 in DNA: TGTGCCAGCAGGGTGACAGGGACTGCTAACTATGGCTACACCTTC.

This clonotype was recorded many times. This chain joins TRBV11-2 and TRBJ1-4; D is unclear. Germline V gene lookup returns CDR1 SGHAT and CDR2 FQNNGV. This CDR3 spans 13 amino acids. V was shortened by 4 bases and J by 8 bases, with 11 bases between the two germline ends. CDR3 nucleotides: TGTGCCAGCAGCTCTCGCAATAGGGAAAAACTGTTTTTT. Protein product: CASSSRNREKLFF.

The chain joins TRBV12-3 or TRBV12-4 to TRBJ1-2, with unresolved D. The CDR3 sequence is 12 residues long. V was trimmed by 6 bases and J by 8 bases, leaving 13 bases between them. The CDR3 bases are TGTGCCAGCAGCTACCCCGGTGGAGGCTACACCTTC. Amino acid sequence: CASSYPGGGYTF.

This clonotype was detected many times. CDR3 region: CASSATEGYGYTF. In DNA, the CDR3 is TGTGCCAGCAGCGCTACAGAGGGGTATGGCTACACCTTC. This sequence joins TRBV7-9 and TRBJ1-2; tentative D call: TRBD1 (5 bases). Between the trimmed V and J ends, which lost 5 bases and 5 bases, there was a span of 12 bases. This CDR3 spans 13 amino acids. The V gene's germline CDR1 is SEHNR and CDR2 FQNEAQ (reference sequence).

This clonotype was detected many times. The CDR3 loop is CASSLSGTGLPPGANVLTF. The CDR3 DNA reads TGTGCCAGCAGCTTATCCGGGACAGGGTTACCTCCCGGGGCCAACGTCCTGACTTTC. The chain employs TRBV7-2 and TRBJ2-6; 9 bases map to TRBD1. Germline loops: CDR1 SGHTA, CDR2 FQGNSA. CDR3 length: 19 residues. The J segment lost 4 bases and the V segment lost 2 bases, leaving 12 bases of the junction unmatched. The entire variable domain, with the rest obtained from reference TRBV7-2 and TRBJ2-6, is as follows: GAGVSQSPSNKVTEKGKDVELRCDPISGHTALYWYRQSLGQGLEFLIYFQGNSAPDKSGLPSDRFSAERTGGSVSTLTIQRTQQEDSAVYLCASSLSGTGLPPGANVLTFGAGSRLTVL.